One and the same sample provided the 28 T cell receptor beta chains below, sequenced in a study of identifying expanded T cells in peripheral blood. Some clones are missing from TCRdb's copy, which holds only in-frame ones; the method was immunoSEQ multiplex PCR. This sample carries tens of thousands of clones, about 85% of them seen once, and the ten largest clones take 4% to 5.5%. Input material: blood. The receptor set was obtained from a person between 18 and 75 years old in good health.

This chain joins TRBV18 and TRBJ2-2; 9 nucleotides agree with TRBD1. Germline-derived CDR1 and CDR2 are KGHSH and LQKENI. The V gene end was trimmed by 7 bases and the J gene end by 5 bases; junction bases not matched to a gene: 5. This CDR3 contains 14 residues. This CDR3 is CASLQGARTGELFF. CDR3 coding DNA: TGTGCCAGCTTACAGGGGGCGAGAACCGGGGAGCTGTTTTTT. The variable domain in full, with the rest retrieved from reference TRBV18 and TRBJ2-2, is NAGVMQNPRHLVRRRGQEARLRCSPMKGHSHVYWYRQLPEEGLKFMVYLQKENIIDESGMPKERFSAEFPKEGPSILRIQQVVRGDSAAYFCASLQGARTGELFFGEGSRLTVL.

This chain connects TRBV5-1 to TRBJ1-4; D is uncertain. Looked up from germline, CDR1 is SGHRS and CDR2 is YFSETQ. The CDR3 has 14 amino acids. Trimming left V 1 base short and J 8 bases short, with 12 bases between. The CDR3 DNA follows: TGCGCCAGCAGCTTGTTTGGGGAGCGGGAAAAACTGTTTTTT. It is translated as CASSLFGEREKLFF.

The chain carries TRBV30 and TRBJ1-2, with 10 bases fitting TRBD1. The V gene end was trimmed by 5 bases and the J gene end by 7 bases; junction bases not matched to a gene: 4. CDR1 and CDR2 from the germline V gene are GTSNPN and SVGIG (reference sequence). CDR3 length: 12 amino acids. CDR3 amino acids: CAWDRDRGGYTF. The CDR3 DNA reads TGTGCCTGGGACCGGGACAGGGGTGGCTACACCTTC.

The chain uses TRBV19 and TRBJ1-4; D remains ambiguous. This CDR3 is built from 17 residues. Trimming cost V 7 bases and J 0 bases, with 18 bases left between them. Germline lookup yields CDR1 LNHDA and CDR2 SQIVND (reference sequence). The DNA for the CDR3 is TGTGCCAGTACCCCTAGACGGACCGGGACAACTAATGAAAAACTGTTTTTT. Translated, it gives CASTPRRTGTTNEKLFF.

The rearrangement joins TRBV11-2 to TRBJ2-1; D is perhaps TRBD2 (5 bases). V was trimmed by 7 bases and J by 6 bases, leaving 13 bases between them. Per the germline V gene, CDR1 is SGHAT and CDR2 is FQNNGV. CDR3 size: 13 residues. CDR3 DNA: TGTGCCAGCACGATCCCGGGATTCAATGAGCAGTTCTTC. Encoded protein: CASTIPGFNEQFF. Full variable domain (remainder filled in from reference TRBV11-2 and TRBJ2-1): EAGVAQSPRYKIIEKRQSVAFWCNPISGHATLYWYQQILGQGPKLLIQFQNNGVVDDSQLPKDRFSAERLKGVDSTLKIQPAKLEDSAVYLCASTIPGFNEQFFGPGTRLTVL.

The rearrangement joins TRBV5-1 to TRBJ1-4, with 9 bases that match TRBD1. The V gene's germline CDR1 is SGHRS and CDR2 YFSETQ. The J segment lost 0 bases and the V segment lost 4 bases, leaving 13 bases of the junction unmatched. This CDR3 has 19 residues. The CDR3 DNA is TGCGCCAGCAGCCTTACCCCGGGACAGGGAAGTTCAACTAATGAAAAACTGTTTTTT. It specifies CASSLTPGQGSSTNEKLFF.

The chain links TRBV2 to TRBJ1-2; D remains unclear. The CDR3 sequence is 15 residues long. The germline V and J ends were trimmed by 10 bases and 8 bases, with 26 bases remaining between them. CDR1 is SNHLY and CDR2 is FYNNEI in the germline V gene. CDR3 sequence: CANARSRANLKGYTF. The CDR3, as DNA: TGTGCCAACGCCCGTTCTAGGGCAAACCTTAAAGGCTACACCTTC.

CDR3 loop: CASSPPGFRANVLTF. The CDR3 nucleotides read TGTGCCAGCAGCCCCCCGGGGTTTCGGGCCAACGTCCTGACTTTC. The rearrangement links TRBV14 to TRBJ2-6; a possible D gene is TRBD2 (5 bases). CDR1 is SGHDN and CDR2 is FVKESK in the germline V gene. This CDR3 is 15 amino acids long. Trimming cost V 4 bases and J 5 bases, with 12 bases left between them.

The CDR3 bases are TGCGCCAGCAGCAATACCGGGACGGCGAACACTGAAGCTTTCTTT. Translated, it gives CASSNTGTANTEAFF. The chain joins TRBV5-1 to TRBJ1-1; D possibly corresponds to TRBD1 (5 bases). The ends were cut back, 4 bases at V and 1 base at J, with 14 bases in the middle. This CDR3 has 15 residues. Looked up from germline, CDR1 is SGHRS and CDR2 is YFSETQ.

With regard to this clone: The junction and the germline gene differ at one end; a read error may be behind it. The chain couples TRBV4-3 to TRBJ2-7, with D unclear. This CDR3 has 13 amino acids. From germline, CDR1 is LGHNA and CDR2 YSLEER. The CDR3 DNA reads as TGCGCCGGCAGCCCCCATGGGGTCGACGAGCAGTACTTC. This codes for CAGSPHGVDEQYF.

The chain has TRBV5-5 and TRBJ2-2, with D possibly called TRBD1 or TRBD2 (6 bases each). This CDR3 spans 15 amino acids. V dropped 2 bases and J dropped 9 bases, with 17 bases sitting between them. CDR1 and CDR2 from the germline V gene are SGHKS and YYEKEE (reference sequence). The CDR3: CASSFGAGTPRELFF. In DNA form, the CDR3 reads TGTGCCAGCAGCTTTGGGGCGGGGACACCGAGGGAGCTGTTTTTT. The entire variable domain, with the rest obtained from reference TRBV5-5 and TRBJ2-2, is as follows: DAGVTQSPTHLIKTRGQQVTLRCSPISGHKSVSWYQQVLGQGPQFIFQYYEKEERGRGNFPDRFSARQFPNYSSELNVNALLLGDSALYLCASSFGAGTPRELFFGEGSRLTVL.

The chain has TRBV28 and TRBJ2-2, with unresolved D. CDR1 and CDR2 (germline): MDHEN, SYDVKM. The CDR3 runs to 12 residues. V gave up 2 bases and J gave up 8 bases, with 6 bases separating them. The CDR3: CASSLRVGELFF. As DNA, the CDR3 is TGTGCCAGCAGTTTACGGGTAGGGGAGCTGTTTTTT.

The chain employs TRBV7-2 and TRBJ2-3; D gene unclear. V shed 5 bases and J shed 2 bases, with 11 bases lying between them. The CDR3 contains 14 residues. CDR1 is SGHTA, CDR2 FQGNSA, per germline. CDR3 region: CASSPGNPTDTQYF. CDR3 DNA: TGTGCCAGCAGCCCGGGTAACCCCACAGATACGCAGTATTTT.

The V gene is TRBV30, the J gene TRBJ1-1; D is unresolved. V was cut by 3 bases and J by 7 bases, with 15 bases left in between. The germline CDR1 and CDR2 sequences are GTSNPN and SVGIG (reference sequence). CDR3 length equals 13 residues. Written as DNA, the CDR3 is TGTGCCTGGAGCAAGGTGGGATTTGGTGAAGCTTTCTTT. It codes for CAWSKVGFGEAFF.

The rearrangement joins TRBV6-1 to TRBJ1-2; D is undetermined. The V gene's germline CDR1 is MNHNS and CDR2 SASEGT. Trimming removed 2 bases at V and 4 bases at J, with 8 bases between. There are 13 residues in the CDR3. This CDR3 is CASSENGLYGYTF. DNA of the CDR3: TGTGCCAGCAGTGAAAACGGACTCTATGGCTACACCTTC.

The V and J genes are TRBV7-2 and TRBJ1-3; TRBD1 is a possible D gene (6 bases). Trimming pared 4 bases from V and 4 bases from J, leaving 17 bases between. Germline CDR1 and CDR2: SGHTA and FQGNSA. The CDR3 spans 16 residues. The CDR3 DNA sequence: TGTGCCAGCAGCTCACAGGGATCCGGGCTAGGAAACACCATATATTTT. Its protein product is CASSSQGSGLGNTIYF.

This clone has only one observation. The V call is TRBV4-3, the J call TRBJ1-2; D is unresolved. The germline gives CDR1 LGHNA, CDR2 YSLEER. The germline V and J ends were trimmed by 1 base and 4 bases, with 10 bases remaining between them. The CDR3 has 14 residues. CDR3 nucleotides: TGCGCCAGCAGCCAAGGTTCCCTGGCCTATGGCTACACCTTC. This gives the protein CASSQGSLAYGYTF.

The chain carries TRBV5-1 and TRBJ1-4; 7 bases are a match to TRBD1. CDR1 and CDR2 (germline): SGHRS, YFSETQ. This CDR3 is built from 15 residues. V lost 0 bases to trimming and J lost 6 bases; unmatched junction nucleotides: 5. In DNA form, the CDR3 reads TGCGCCAGCAGCTTGGAGGGGGCTTCATATGAAAAACTGTTTTTT. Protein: CASSLEGASYEKLFF. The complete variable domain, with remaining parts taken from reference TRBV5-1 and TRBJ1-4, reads KAGVTQTPRYLIKTRGQQVTLSCSPISGHRSVSWYQQTPGQGLQFLFEYFSETQRNKGNFPGRFSGRQFSNSRSEMNVSTLELGDSALYLCASSLEGASYEKLFFGSGTQLSVL.

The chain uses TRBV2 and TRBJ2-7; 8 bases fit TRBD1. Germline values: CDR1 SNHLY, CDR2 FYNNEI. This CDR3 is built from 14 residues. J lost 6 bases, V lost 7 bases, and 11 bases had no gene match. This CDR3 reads CASNGQGLRSEQYF. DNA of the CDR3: TGTGCCAGCAATGGACAGGGCCTCCGCTCCGAGCAGTACTTC.

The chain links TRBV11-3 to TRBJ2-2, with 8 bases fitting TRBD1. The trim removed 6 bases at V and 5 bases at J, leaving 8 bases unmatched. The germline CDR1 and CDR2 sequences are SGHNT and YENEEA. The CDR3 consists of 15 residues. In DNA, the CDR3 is TGTGCCAGCAGAGACAGGGGTTTGCAAACCGGGGAGCTGTTTTTT. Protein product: CASRDRGLQTGELFF.

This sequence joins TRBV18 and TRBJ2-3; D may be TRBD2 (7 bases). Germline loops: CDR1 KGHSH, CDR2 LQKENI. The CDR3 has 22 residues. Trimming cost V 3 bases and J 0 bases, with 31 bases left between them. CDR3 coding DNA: TGTGCCAGCTCACCGCGACCCCCCCGGGGGGCCGTACGTATTTCGAGCACAGATACGCAGTATTTT. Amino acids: CASSPRPPRGAVRISSTDTQYF.

The CDR3 DNA sequence: TGTGCCAGCAGTGCGGGGGGACAGGGTCAAAATTCACCCCTCCACTTT. It translates to CASSAGGQGQNSPLHF. The chain carries TRBV6-1 and TRBJ1-6, with 9 nucleotides matching TRBD1. After removal of 4 bases from V and 7 bases from J, the junction contained 8 bases not matched to a gene. The germline V gene has CDR1 MNHNS and CDR2 SASEGT. The CDR3 runs 16 residues.

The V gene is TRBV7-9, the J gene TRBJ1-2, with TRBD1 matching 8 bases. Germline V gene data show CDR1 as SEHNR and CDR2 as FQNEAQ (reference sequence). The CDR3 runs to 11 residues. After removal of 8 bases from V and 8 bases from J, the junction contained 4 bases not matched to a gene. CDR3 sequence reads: CASGGQEGYTF. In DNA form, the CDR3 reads TGTGCCAGCGGGGGACAGGAAGGCTACACCTTC.

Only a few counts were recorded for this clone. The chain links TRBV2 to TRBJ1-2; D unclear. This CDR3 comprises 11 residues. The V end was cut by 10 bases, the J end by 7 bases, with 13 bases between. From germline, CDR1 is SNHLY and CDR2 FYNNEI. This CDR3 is CAISVTGGYTF. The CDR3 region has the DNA TGTGCCATCTCAGTCACCGGTGGCTACACCTTC. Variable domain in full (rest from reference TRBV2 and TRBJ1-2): EPEVTQTPSHQVTQMGQEVILRCVPISNHLYFYWYRQILGQKVEFLVSFYNNEISEKSEIFDDQFSVERPDGSNFTLKIRSTKLEDSAMYFCAISVTGGYTFGSGTRLTVV.

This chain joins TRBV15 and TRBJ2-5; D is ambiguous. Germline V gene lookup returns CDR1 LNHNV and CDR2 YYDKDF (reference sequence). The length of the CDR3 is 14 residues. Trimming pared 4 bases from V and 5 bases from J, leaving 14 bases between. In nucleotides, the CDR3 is TGTGCCACCAGCATATATACCCTGGGGGAGACCCAGTACTTC. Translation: CATSIYTLGETQYF.

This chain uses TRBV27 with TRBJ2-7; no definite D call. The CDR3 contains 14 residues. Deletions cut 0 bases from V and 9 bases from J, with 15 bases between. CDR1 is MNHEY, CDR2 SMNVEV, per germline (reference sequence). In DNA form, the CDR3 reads TGTGCCAGCAGTTTATCTTGGCAAAAGAAAGGGCAGTACTTC. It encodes CASSLSWQKKGQYF.

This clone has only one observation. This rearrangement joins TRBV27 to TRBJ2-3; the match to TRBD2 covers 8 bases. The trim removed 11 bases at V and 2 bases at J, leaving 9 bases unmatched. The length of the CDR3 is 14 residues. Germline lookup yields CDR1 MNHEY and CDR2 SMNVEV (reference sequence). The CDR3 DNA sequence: TGTGCCTCCGAGGGCGGGGGGTTCACAGATACGCAGTATTTT. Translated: CASEGGGFTDTQYF.

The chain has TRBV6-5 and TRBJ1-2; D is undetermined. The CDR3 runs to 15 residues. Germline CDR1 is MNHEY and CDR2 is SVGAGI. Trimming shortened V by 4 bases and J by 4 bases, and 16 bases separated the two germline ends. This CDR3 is CASSSISGPVYGYTF. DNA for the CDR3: TGTGCCAGCAGTTCAATTTCAGGACCCGTCTATGGCTACACCTTC.